These 5 T cell receptor beta chains originate from one sample sequenced in a study of T-cell reconstitution after alpha-beta-depleted transplantation in children. As it was prepared, the TCRbeta library received unique molecular identifiers. TCRdb itself ran the PCR reads through MiXCR, one entry per CDR3 protein. The sample has about 100,000 distinct CDR3 sequences, roughly 6% seen once; the top ten hold around 5.6%. The sample was PBMCs, mostly from graft donor cells, taken 60 days after TCRalphabeta/CD19-depleted stem cell transplant. These receptors were taken from a female patient between 2 and 15 years old who had a stem cell transplant for Fanconi anemia, so the T cells may come from the graft donor.

This clonotype was counted at least ten times. The chain combines TRBV12-3 or TRBV12-4 with TRBJ2-7, with 13 bases aligning to TRBD2. The J segment lost 7 bases and the V segment lost 7 bases, leaving 10 bases of the junction unmatched. The CDR3 contains 15 residues. Here the CDR3 DNA reads TGTGCCAGCAAACATGGGACTAGCGGGACGGGGGAGCAGTACTTC. Translation gives CASKHGTSGTGEQYF.

This clonotype was counted at least ten times. The chain recombines TRBV5-1 with TRBJ2-2; 10 nucleotides line up with TRBD2. This CDR3 spans 16 amino acids. Trimming removed 2 bases from V and 0 bases from J; junction bases left unmatched: 1. The germline V gene has CDR1 SGHRS and CDR2 YFSETQ. The CDR3 nucleotides read TGCGCCAGCAGCTTTCTAGCGGGAGCGAACACCGGGGAGCTGTTTTTT. It encodes CASSFLAGANTGELFF.

This clonotype has more than one count but fewer than ten. V usage is TRBV28 and J usage is TRBJ1-5, with 8 bases identical to TRBD1. The CDR3 consists of 13 residues. V lost 6 bases and J lost 7; bases outside the gene matches: 5. In germline, CDR1 is MDHEN, CDR2 SYDVKM. CDR3 DNA: TGTGCCAGCAGGGACAGGGCTGGGCAGCCCCAGCATTTT. It translates to CASRDRAGQPQHF.

This clonotype was seen ten or more times. One end of the junction does not line up with germline, which may come from a read error. The genes are TRBV27 and TRBJ2-1; D unclear. CDR3 length equals 14 residues. Germline V gene data show CDR1 as MNHEY and CDR2 as SMNVEV (reference sequence). CDR3 amino acids: CASSPIPPTNGQFF. DNA for the CDR3: TGTGCCAGCAGTCCCATTCCCCCTACTAATGGGCAGTTCTTC.

This clonotype was seen at least ten times. The J gene is TRBJ2-3, the V gene TRBV7-3, with TRBD1 matching over 8 bases. The V gene's germline CDR1 is SGHTA and CDR2 FQGTGA. With 6 bases clipped from V and 1 base from J, the junction kept 3 bases outside the gene matches. The CDR3 length is 14 residues. CDR3 coding DNA: TGTGCCAGCAGTTTGACAGGGGGCACAGATACGCAGTATTTT. Protein sequence: CASSLTGGTDTQYF.